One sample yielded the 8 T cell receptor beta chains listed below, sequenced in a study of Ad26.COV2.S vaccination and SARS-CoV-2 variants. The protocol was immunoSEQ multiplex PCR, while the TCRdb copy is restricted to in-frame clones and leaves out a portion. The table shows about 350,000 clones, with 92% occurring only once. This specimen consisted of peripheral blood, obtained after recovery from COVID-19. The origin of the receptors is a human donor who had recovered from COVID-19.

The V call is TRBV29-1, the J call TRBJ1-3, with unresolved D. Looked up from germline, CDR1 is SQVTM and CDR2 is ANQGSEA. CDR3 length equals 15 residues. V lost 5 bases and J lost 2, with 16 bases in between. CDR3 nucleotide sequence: TGCAGCGTTACTTCATCCGGAAGCACTGGAAACACCATATATTTT. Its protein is CSVTSSGSTGNTIYF. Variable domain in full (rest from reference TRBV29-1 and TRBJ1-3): SAVISQKPSRDICQRGTSLTIQCQVDSQVTMMFWYRQQPGQSLTLIATANQGSEATYESGFVIDKFPISRPNLTFSTLTVSNMSPEDSSIYLCSVTSSGSTGNTIYFGEGSWLTVV.

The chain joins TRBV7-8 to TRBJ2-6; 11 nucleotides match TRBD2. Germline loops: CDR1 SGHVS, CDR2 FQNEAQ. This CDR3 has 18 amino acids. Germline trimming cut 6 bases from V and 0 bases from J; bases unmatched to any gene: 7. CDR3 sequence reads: CASSHMTSGVSGANVLTF. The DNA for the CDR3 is TGTGCCAGCAGTCATATGACTAGCGGGGTCTCTGGGGCCAACGTCCTGACTTTC.

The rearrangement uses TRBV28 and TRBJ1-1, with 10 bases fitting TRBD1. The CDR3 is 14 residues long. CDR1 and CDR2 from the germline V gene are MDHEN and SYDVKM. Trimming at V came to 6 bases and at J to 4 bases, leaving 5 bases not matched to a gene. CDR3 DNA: TGTGCCAGCAGACGACAGGGGGCGGCCACTGAAGCTTTCTTT. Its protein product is CASRRQGAATEAFF.

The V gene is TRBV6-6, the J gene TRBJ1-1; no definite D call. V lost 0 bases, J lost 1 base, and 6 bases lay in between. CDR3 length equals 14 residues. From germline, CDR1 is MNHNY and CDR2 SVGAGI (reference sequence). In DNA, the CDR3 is TGTGCCAGCAGTTACTCGGGAAAGAACACTGAAGCTTTCTTT. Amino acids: CASSYSGKNTEAFF.

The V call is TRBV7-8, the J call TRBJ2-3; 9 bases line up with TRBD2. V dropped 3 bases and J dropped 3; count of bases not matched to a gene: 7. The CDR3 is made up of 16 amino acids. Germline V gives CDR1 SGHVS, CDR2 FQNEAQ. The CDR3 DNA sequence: TGTGCCAGCAGCTTGGCCGGGACTAGCAGGACAGATACGCAGTATTTT. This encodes CASSLAGTSRTDTQYF.

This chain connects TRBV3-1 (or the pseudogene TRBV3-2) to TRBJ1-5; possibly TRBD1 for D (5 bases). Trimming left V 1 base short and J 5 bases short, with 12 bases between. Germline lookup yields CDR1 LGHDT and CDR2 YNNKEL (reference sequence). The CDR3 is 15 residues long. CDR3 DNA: TGTGCCAGCAGCCAAGGTTTACGAGGGGATCAGCCCCAGCATTTT. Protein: CASSQGLRGDQPQHF.

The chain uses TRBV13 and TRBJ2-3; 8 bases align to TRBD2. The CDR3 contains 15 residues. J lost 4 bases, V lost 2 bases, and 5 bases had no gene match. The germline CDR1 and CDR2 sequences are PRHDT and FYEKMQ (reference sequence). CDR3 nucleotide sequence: TGTGCCAGCAGCTTAAGGAGCGGGGGTCCAGATACGCAGTATTTT. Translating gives CASSLRSGGPDTQYF. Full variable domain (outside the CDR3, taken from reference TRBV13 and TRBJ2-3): AAGVIQSPRHLIKEKRETATLKCYPIPRHDTVYWYQQGPGQDPQFLISFYEKMQSDKGSIPDRFSAQQFSDYHSELNMSSLELGDSALYFCASSLRSGGPDTQYFGPGTRLTVL.

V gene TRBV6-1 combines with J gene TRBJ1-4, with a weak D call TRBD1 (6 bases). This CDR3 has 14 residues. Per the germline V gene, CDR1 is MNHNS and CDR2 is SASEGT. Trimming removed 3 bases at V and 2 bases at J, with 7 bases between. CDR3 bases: TGTGCCAGCAGTGAGGGGGGCACTAATGAAAAACTGTTTTTT. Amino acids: CASSEGGTNEKLFF.